Listed below are T cell receptor beta chains from one sample, sequenced in a study of T cells after yellow fever vaccination. TCRdb re-called the 5' RACE reads through MiXCR, storing one row per CDR3 protein. This table holds about 300,000 distinct CDR3 sequences, 8.5% to 10% found once. This specimen consisted of CD4+ T cells sorted from PBMCs, obtained 5 days after the yellow fever booster vaccination. The source of these receptors is a man aged 18 to 29 who received the YFV17D yellow fever vaccine. The CDR3 runs from the conserved cysteine through the conserved F or W. The D gene is left open where the match is weak. Part of the rows lack a size; the others show once, few, many or a class for expanded clones.

clone_size: NA; v_call: TRBV12-3/TRBV12-4; j_call: TRBJ2-5; d_call: NA; cdr3_nt: TGTGCCAGCAGTTTTTCCTTGGAGACCCAGTACTTC; cdr3_aa: CASSFSLETQYF
clone_size: few; v_call: TRBV12-3/TRBV12-4; j_call: TRBJ1-1; d_call: NA; cdr3_nt: TGTGCCAGCAGTCCGGGGGGTATCACTGAAGCTTTCTTT; cdr3_aa: CASSPGGITEAFF
clone_size: NA; v_call: TRBV2; j_call: TRBJ2-5; d_call: NA; cdr3_nt: TGTGCCAGCACCCCTAATCGGGAGACCCAGTACTTC; cdr3_aa: CASTPNRETQYF
clone_size: NA; v_call: TRBV4-1; j_call: TRBJ2-5; d_call: TRBD2; cdr3_nt: TGCGCCAGCAGCCCCCGGGAGAGGGAGGGTGAGACCCAGTACTTC; cdr3_aa: CASSPREREGETQYF
clone_size: few; v_call: TRBV5-1; j_call: TRBJ1-1; d_call: NA; cdr3_nt: TGCGCCAGTAGTGCTTTTGGACGTTTGAACACTGAAGCTTTCTTT; cdr3_aa: CASSAFGRLNTEAFF
clone_size: NA; v_call: TRBV7-6; j_call: TRBJ2-5; d_call: TRBD1; cdr3_nt: TGTGCCAGCAGCATAGACAGGGCCGAGACCCAGTACTTC; cdr3_aa: CASSIDRAETQYF
clone_size: NA; v_call: TRBV27; j_call: TRBJ1-6; d_call: TRBD1; cdr3_nt: TGTGCCAGCAGGGAGTCTTGGGACAGTATGAATTCACCCCTCCACTTT; cdr3_aa: CASRESWDSMNSPLHF
clone_size: NA; v_call: TRBV6-5; j_call: TRBJ2-3; d_call: NA; cdr3_nt: TGTGCCAGCAGCGAATTCCGCGCGACAGATACGCAGTATTTT; cdr3_aa: CASSEFRATDTQYF
clone_size: many; v_call: TRBV6-2/TRBV6-3; j_call: TRBJ1-1; d_call: TRBD1; cdr3_nt: TGTGCCAGTGAGGACAGGGATCCGGACACTGAAGCTTTCTTT; cdr3_aa: CASEDRDPDTEAFF
clone_size: few; v_call: TRBV7-2; j_call: TRBJ2-3; d_call: TRBD2; cdr3_nt: TGTGCCAGCAGCCCCTCGGGACTAGCGGGGGGACGTACGCAGTATTTT; cdr3_aa: CASSPSGLAGGRTQYF
clone_size: few; v_call: TRBV18; j_call: TRBJ1-6; d_call: NA; cdr3_nt: TGTGCCAGCTCACCGGGACTGAATAATTCACCCCTCCACTTT; cdr3_aa: CASSPGLNNSPLHF
clone_size: few; v_call: TRBV5-1; j_call: TRBJ2-1; d_call: TRBD2; cdr3_nt: TGCGCCAGCAATCAGCGGGGGTACAATGAGCAGTTCTTC; cdr3_aa: CASNQRGYNEQFF
clone_size: NA; v_call: TRBV4-2; j_call: TRBJ1-3; d_call: NA; cdr3_nt: TGTGCCAGCAGCCAAGATTGGCAGGGGTTTTCTGGAAACACCATATATTTT; cdr3_aa: CASSQDWQGFSGNTIYF
clone_size: many; v_call: TRBV5-1; j_call: TRBJ2-7; d_call: TRBD1; cdr3_nt: TGCGCCAGCAGCCCTGACAGGGCCTACGAGCAGTACTTC; cdr3_aa: CASSPDRAYEQYF
clone_size: many; v_call: TRBV7-2; j_call: TRBJ2-3; d_call: NA; cdr3_nt: TGTGCCAGCAGCCGAAACCTCGCAGATACGCAGTATTTT; cdr3_aa: CASSRNLADTQYF
clone_size: few; v_call: TRBV7-8; j_call: TRBJ1-4; d_call: TRBD1; cdr3_nt: TGTGCCAGCAACAGGGGGAATGAAAAACTGTTTTTT; cdr3_aa: CASNRGNEKLFF
clone_size: many; v_call: TRBV11-1; j_call: TRBJ1-4; d_call: NA; cdr3_nt: TGTGCCAGCAGTGCCACTTCGACCGGAGGGGAAAAACTGTTTTTT; cdr3_aa: CASSATSTGGEKLFF
clone_size: many; v_call: TRBV5-1; j_call: TRBJ1-4; d_call: NA; cdr3_nt: TGCGCCAGCAGCCCCGGGCGGAGGGGGGCCCTAGCCAACGCAACTAATGAAAAACTGTTTTTT; cdr3_aa: CASSPGRRGALANATNEKLFF
clone_size: many; v_call: TRBV6-2/TRBV6-3; j_call: TRBJ2-1; d_call: NA; cdr3_nt: TGTGCCAGCAGGGTTAAGACCCCTAGGTCCCCCTACAATGAGCAGTTCTTC; cdr3_aa: CASRVKTPRSPYNEQFF
clone_size: many; v_call: TRBV5-1; j_call: TRBJ2-5; d_call: TRBD2; cdr3_nt: TGCGCCAGCAGCTTGGGGGCTAGCGGTGAGACCCAGTACTTC; cdr3_aa: CASSLGASGETQYF
clone_size: few; v_call: TRBV6-2/TRBV6-3; j_call: TRBJ2-5; d_call: NA; cdr3_nt: TGTGCCAGCAGTCCCCGGGGACCGACTAAAACCCAGTACTTC; cdr3_aa: CASSPRGPTKTQYF
clone_size: NA; v_call: TRBV12-3/TRBV12-4; j_call: TRBJ2-7; d_call: NA; cdr3_nt: TGTGCCAGCAGTTCCACAATAGACCAGTACTTC; cdr3_aa: CASSSTIDQYF
clone_size: NA; v_call: TRBV7-3; j_call: TRBJ2-2; d_call: NA; cdr3_nt: TGTGCCAGCAGCTTTTTCACCGGGGAGCTGTTTTTT; cdr3_aa: CASSFFTGELFF
clone_size: few; v_call: TRBV15; j_call: TRBJ2-5; d_call: NA; cdr3_nt: TGTGCCACCAGTTTGCGGACAACTGGGGAGACCCAGTACTTC; cdr3_aa: CATSLRTTGETQYF
clone_size: few; v_call: TRBV2; j_call: TRBJ2-5; d_call: NA; cdr3_nt: TGTGCCAGCAGTGTCGTTCGGGGCCAGTACTTC; cdr3_aa: CASSVVRGQYF
clone_size: many; v_call: TRBV2; j_call: TRBJ2-2; d_call: NA; cdr3_nt: TGTGCCAGCAGGCCAGGGTACGGGGAGCTGTTTTTT; cdr3_aa: CASRPGYGELFF
clone_size: NA; v_call: TRBV20-1; j_call: TRBJ1-2; d_call: NA; cdr3_nt: TGCAGTGCCTGGGGACAAGGCCACCTAGAAGACACCTTC; cdr3_aa: CSAWGQGHLEDTF
clone_size: NA; v_call: TRBV20-1; j_call: TRBJ1-5; d_call: TRBD1; cdr3_nt: TGCAGTGCTAGTATCCGGGACAGGGTTTCTCAGCCCCAGCATTTT; cdr3_aa: CSASIRDRVSQPQHF
clone_size: NA; v_call: TRBV20-1; j_call: TRBJ1-1; d_call: NA; cdr3_nt: TGCAGTGCTCCCGGCGGGGGCCACGGTATGAGCACTGAAGCTTTCTTT; cdr3_aa: CSAPGGGHGMSTEAFF
clone_size: many; v_call: TRBV20-1; j_call: TRBJ1-1; d_call: NA; cdr3_nt: TGCAGTGCTGCGGACGTACTCGTCGAAGCTTTCTTT; cdr3_aa: CSAADVLVEAFF
clone_size: few; v_call: TRBV7-2; j_call: TRBJ1-6; d_call: NA; cdr3_nt: TGTGCCAGCAGCTTCCCACAGGTCAGAAAACTCGACTTT; cdr3_aa: CASSFPQVRKLDF
clone_size: few; v_call: TRBV29-1; j_call: TRBJ2-3; d_call: NA; cdr3_nt: TGCAGCGTCGACCGACCCACAGATACGCAGTATTTT; cdr3_aa: CSVDRPTDTQYF
clone_size: few; v_call: TRBV27; j_call: TRBJ1-6; d_call: NA; cdr3_nt: TGTGCCAGCAGTTTACAAGGTTCACCCCTCCACTTT; cdr3_aa: CASSLQGSPLHF
clone_size: few; v_call: TRBV4-1; j_call: TRBJ1-3; d_call: NA; cdr3_nt: TGCGCCAGCAGCCAAGGTGGGGGCCGCTCTGGAAACACCATATATTTT; cdr3_aa: CASSQGGGRSGNTIYF
clone_size: many; v_call: TRBV20-1; j_call: TRBJ1-1; d_call: TRBD1; cdr3_nt: TGCAGTGCCAGGGGGACAGGGGGCTATACTGAAGCTTTCTTT; cdr3_aa: CSARGTGGYTEAFF
clone_size: NA; v_call: TRBV6-1; j_call: TRBJ1-1; d_call: NA; cdr3_nt: TGTGCCAGCAGTGCGAACTTTAGGAACACTGAAGCTTTCTTT; cdr3_aa: CASSANFRNTEAFF
clone_size: NA; v_call: TRBV3-1; j_call: TRBJ1-4; d_call: TRBD1; cdr3_nt: TGTGCCAGCAGCCAATTGACAGGGGGTAATGAAAAACTGTTTTTT; cdr3_aa: CASSQLTGGNEKLFF
clone_size: NA; v_call: TRBV29-1; j_call: TRBJ2-4; d_call: NA; cdr3_nt: TGCAGCGCGCGGGCCAGGCCCCTAGGCAAAAACATTCAGTACTTC; cdr3_aa: CSARARPLGKNIQYF
clone_size: few; v_call: TRBV7-8; j_call: TRBJ1-1; d_call: NA; cdr3_nt: TGTGCCAGCGGAATCCCGACAGGAGCGAACACTGAAGCTTTCTTT; cdr3_aa: CASGIPTGANTEAFF
clone_size: few; v_call: TRBV5-1; j_call: TRBJ1-6; d_call: TRBD1; cdr3_nt: TGCGCCAGCAGCTCAGGGGGCTTAAATTCACCCCTCCACTTT; cdr3_aa: CASSSGGLNSPLHF